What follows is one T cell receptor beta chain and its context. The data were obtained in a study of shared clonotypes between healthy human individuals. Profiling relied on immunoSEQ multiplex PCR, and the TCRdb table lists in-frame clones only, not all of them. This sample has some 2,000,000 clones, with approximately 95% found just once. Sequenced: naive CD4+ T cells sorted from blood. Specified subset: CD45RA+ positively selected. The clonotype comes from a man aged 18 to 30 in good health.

CDR3 protein: CASSLRGPPNYGYTF. Here the CDR3 DNA reads TGTGCCAGCAGCTTACGGGGGCCCCCTAACTATGGCTACACCTTC. The chain couples TRBV7-2 to TRBJ1-2, with D perhaps TRBD1 (6 bases). Trimming cost V 2 bases and J 0 bases, with 10 bases left between them. This CDR3 is 15 amino acids long. The germline CDR1 and CDR2 sequences are SGHTA and FQGNSA.